There are a few counts of the clone carrying this T cell receptor beta chain. Generated by immunoSEQ multiplex PCR, the TCRdb table keeps only in-frame clones and is missing some. The table has approximately 150,000 clones, about nine tenths seen once. This sample stems from a study of T cell responses to AZD1222 COVID-19 vaccine. Germline V lookup: CDR1 LGHDT, CDR2 YNNKEL (reference sequence). V was trimmed by 5 bases and J by 6 bases, leaving 9 bases between them. The CDR3 extends over 12 amino acids. The gene calls are TRBV3-1 (or the pseudogene TRBV3-2) and TRBJ2-3; a weak D match, TRBD1 (5 bases). Sequenced material: peripheral blood, taken on day 0 of AZD1222 vaccination. This sequence was found in an adult in good health. The CDR3 reads CASSDTGDTQYF. CDR3 nucleotide sequence: TGTGCCAGCAGCGATACAGGCGATACGCAGTATTTT.